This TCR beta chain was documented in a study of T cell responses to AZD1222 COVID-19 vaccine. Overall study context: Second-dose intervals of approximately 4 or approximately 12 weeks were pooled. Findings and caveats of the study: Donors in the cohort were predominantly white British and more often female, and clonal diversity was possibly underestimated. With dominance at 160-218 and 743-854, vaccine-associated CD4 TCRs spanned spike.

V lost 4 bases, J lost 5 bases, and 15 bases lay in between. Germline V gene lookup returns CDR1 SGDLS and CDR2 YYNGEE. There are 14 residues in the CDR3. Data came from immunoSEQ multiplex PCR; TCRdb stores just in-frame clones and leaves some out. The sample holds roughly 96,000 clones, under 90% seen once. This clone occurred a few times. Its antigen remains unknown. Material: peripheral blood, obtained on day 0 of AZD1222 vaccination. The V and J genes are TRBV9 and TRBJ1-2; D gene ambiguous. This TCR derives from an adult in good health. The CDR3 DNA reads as TGTGCCAGCAGCCCATCAGGAGGGAGATATGGCTACACCTTC. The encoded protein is CASSPSGGRYGYTF.